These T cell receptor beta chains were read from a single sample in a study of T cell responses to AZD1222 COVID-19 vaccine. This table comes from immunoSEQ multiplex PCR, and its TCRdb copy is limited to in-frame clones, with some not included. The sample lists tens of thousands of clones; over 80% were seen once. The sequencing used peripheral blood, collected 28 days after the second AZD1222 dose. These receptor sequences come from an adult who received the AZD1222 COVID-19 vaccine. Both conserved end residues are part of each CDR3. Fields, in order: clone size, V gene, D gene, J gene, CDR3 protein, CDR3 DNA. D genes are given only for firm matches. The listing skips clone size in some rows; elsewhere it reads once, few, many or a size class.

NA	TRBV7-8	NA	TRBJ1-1	CASSRVMNTEAFF	TGTGCCAGCAGCCGGGTAATGAACACTGAAGCTTTCTTT
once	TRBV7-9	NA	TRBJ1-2	CASSLVGHAYGYTF	TGTGCCAGCAGCTTAGTGGGACATGCCTATGGCTACACCTTC
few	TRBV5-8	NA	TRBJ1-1	CASSPVGSRVLAYTEAFF	TGTGCCAGCAGCCCTGTGGGATCCAGGGTTTTGGCGTACACTGAAGCTTTCTTT
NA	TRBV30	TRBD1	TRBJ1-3	CAWRPSRGLGNTIYF	TGTGCCTGGAGACCGTCCAGGGGGCTCGGAAACACCATATATTTT
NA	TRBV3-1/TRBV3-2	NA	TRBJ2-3	CASSQSLGKGYF	TGTGCCAGCAGCCAGAGCTTGGGGAAGGGGTATTTT
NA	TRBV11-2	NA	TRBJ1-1	CASSLGSVRGDFF	TGTGCCAGCAGCTTAGGTTCGGTCAGGGGAGATTTCTTT
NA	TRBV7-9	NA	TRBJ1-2	CASNFQVGVGIYGYTF	TGTGCCAGCAACTTCCAGGTGGGGGTAGGCATCTATGGCTACACCTTC
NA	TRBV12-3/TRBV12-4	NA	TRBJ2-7	CASSLKKVQYF	TGTGCCAGCAGTTTAAAGAAGGTGCAGTACTTC
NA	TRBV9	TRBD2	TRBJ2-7	CASSVSSGATYEQYF	TGTGCCAGCAGCGTATCTAGCGGGGCGACCTACGAGCAGTACTTC
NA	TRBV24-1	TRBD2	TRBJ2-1	CATSDPGGSSYNEQFF	TGTGCCACCAGTGATCCCGGGGGGAGCTCCTACAATGAGCAGTTCTTC
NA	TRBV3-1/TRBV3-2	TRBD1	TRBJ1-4	CASSQAGTGRNEKLFF	TGTGCCAGCAGCCAAGCCGGGACAGGCCGGAATGAAAAACTGTTTTTT
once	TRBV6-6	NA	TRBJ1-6	CASSYSPRSSPLHF	TGTGCCAGCAGTTACTCCCCACGGAGCTCACCCCTCCACTTT
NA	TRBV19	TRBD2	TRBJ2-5	CASSMRLAAETQYF	TGTGCCAGTAGTATGAGACTAGCGGCTGAGACCCAGTACTTC
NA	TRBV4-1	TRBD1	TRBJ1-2	CASSQVSLRDRVNYGYTF	TGCGCCAGCAGCCAAGTATCCCTACGGGACAGGGTAAACTATGGCTACACCTTC
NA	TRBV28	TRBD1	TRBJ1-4	CASSYGQGALGEKLFF	TGTGCCAGCAGTTATGGACAGGGGGCGTTGGGTGAAAAACTGTTTTTT
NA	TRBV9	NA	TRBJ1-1	CASSQGEPNTEAFF	TGTGCCAGCAGCCAAGGGGAACCCAACACTGAAGCTTTCTTT
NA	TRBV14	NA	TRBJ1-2	CASSQVTDRVYGYTF	TGTGCCAGCAGCCAAGTGACGGACAGAGTATATGGCTACACCTTC
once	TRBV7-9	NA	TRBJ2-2	CASSYPSLGGVTGELFF	TGTGCCAGCAGCTACCCCTCGTTAGGGGGGGTCACCGGGGAGCTGTTTTTT
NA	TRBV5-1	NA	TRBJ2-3	CASSFNGQITDTQYF	TGCGCCAGCAGTTTTAATGGACAGATCACAGATACGCAGTATTTT
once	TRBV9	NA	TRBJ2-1	CASSATVWASSYNEQFF	TGTGCCAGCAGCGCGACAGTTTGGGCTAGCTCCTACAATGAGCAGTTCTTC
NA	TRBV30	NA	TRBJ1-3	CALRPPGVPGNTIYF	TGTGCCCTGCGACCCCCGGGGGTCCCTGGAAACACCATATATTTT
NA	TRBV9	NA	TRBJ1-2	CASSVEAVPHPKYGYTF	TGTGCCAGCAGCGTAGAGGCAGTACCCCATCCTAAATATGGCTACACCTTC
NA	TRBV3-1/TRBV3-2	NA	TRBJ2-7	CASSQSFFGPYEQYF	TGTGCCAGCAGCCAATCTTTTTTTGGCCCCTACGAGCAGTACTTC
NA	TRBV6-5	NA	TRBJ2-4	CASSSGENIQYF	TGTGCCAGCAGCTCGGGGGAAAACATTCAGTACTTC
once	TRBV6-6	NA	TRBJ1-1	CASTTTLGSTEAFF	TGTGCCAGCACCACTACTCTGGGATCCACTGAAGCTTTCTTT
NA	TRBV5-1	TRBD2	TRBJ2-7	CASSSGWGGVNEQYF	TGCGCCAGCAGCTCCGGCTGGGGGGGGGTCAACGAGCAGTACTTC
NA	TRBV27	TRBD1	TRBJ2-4	CASSPEEDRGKNIQYF	TGTGCCAGCAGTCCGGAAGAGGACAGGGGGAAAAACATTCAGTACTTC
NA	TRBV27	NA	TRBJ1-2	CASSPQQGPLYGYTF	TGTGCCAGCAGTCCTCAACAGGGACCCCTCTATGGCTACACCTTC
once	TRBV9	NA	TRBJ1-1	CASSVAGGVGTEAFF	TGTGCCAGCAGCGTAGCGGGAGGGGTTGGGACTGAAGCTTTCTTT
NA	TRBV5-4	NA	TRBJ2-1	CASSIMEGSNEQFF	TGTGCCAGCAGCATAATGGAGGGGAGCAATGAGCAGTTCTTC
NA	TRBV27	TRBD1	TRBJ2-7	CASSILSGQGHEQYF	TGTGCCAGCAGTATCCTAAGCGGACAGGGCCACGAGCAGTACTTC
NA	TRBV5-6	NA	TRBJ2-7	CASSPWDRQWGRDEQYF	TGTGCCAGCAGCCCCTGGGATCGGCAATGGGGACGGGACGAGCAGTACTTC
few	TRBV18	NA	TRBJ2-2	CASSPGRPGATGELFF	TGTGCCAGCTCACCAGGGCGGCCGGGCGCCACCGGGGAGCTGTTTTTT
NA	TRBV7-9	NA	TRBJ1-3	CASRDQGRELANTIYF	TGTGCCAGCAGAGACCAGGGCAGGGAGCTGGCAAACACCATATATTTT
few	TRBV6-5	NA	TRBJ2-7	CASTNRLDSAYEQYF	TGTGCCAGCACCAATCGACTGGACAGTGCCTACGAGCAGTACTTC
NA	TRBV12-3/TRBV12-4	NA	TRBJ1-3	CASSLGSGNTIYF	TGTGCCAGCAGTTTAGGGTCGGGAAACACCATATATTTT
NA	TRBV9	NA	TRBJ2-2	CASSVGGGNTGELFF	TGTGCCAGCAGCGTAGGTGGAGGGAACACCGGGGAGCTGTTTTTT
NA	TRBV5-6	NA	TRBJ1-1	CASSLELRGTEAFF	TGTGCCAGCAGCTTGGAGTTGAGGGGCACTGAAGCTTTCTTT
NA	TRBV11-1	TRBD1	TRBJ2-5	CASSLLGRTGVETQYF	TGTGCCAGCAGCTTACTTGGTCGGACAGGGGTAGAGACCCAGTACTTC
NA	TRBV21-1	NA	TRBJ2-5	CASRTGNITKETQYF	TGTGCCAGCAGAACGGGCAATATTACTAAAGAGACCCAGTACTTC
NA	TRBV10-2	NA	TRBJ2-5	CASSGLTQETQYF	TGCGCCAGCAGTGGACTGACCCAAGAGACCCAGTACTTC
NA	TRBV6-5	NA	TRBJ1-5	CASSSLLSVGPQHF	TGTGCCAGCAGTTCCCTACTCAGCGTGGGTCCCCAGCATTTT
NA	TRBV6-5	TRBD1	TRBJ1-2	CASSYQTGDNYGYTF	TGTGCCAGCAGTTACCAAACAGGGGACAACTATGGCTACACCTTC
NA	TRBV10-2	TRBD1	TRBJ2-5	CASSGTGRETQYF	TGCGCCAGCAGTGGGACAGGGAGAGAGACCCAGTACTTC
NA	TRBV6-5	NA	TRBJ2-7	CASIPAIRHEQYF	TGTGCCAGCATTCCGGCAATTCGTCACGAGCAGTACTTC
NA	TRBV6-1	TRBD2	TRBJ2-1	CASSGLLAGVGNEQFF	TGTGCCAGCAGTGGACTCTTAGCGGGGGTGGGCAATGAGCAGTTCTTC
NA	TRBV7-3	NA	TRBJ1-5	CASSLRDSQPQHF	TGTGCCAGCAGCTTAAGGGATAGTCAGCCCCAGCATTTT
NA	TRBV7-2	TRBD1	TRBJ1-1	CASRGQLEGGAFF	TGTGCCAGCAGGGGACAGCTGGAAGGGGGTGCTTTCTTT
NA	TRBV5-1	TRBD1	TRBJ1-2	CASSPWDREGHGYTF	TGCGCCAGCAGCCCCTGGGACAGGGAAGGCCATGGCTACACCTTC
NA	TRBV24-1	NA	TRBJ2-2	CATSEKKGGVNTGELFF	TGTGCCACCAGTGAAAAAAAGGGCGGGGTAAACACCGGGGAGCTGTTTTTT
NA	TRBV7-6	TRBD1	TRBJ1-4	CASTQGAGTNEKLFF	TGTGCCAGCACCCAGGGGGCCGGGACTAATGAAAAACTGTTTTTT
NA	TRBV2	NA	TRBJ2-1	CASSLASHEQFF	TGTGCCAGCAGCCTAGCATCTCATGAGCAGTTCTTC
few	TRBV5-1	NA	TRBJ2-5	CASSPLGTEETQYF	TGCGCCAGCAGCCCTTTGGGGACTGAAGAGACCCAGTACTTC